A selection of T cell receptor beta chains follows, all from one sample in a study of post-analysis software for immune sequencing data. MiXCR, run by TCRdb on the PCR reads, gives a single entry per CDR3 protein. The sample carries about 810,000 distinct CDR3 sequences, 53% recorded once. Material: blood. All receptors come from a girl aged 10 to 17 with multiple sclerosis. Both conserved end residues are part of each CDR3. The order of the fields is V gene, CDR3 protein.

V gene: TRBV6-1
CDR3 protein: CASRAESSYEQYF

V gene: TRBV12-3/TRBV12-4
CDR3 protein: CASSQRDSHYEQYF

V gene: TRBV12-3/TRBV12-4
CDR3 protein: CASSLSDRLAFF

V gene: TRBV7-3
CDR3 protein: CASSLTGGLYNEQFF

V gene: TRBV7-3
CDR3 protein: CASSLTGSGYNEQFF

V gene: TRBV9
CDR3 protein: CASSAGAFSYEQYF

V gene: TRBV12-3/TRBV12-4
CDR3 protein: CASSAGQQNYNEQFF

V gene: TRBV15
CDR3 protein: CATSRAGGKAFF

V gene: TRBV7-9
CDR3 protein: CASSLKPGERGGDEQFF

V gene: TRBV20-1
CDR3 protein: CSAATTQGGYEQYF

V gene: TRBV7-8
CDR3 protein: CASSSILSGGSTDTQYF

V gene: TRBV25-1
CDR3 protein: CASSTQFRGLAGAPPYNEQFF

V gene: TRBV5-1
CDR3 protein: CASSYLLTSQETQYF

V gene: TRBV4-1
CDR3 protein: CASSQEGGGGFGYTF

V gene: TRBV5-1
CDR3 protein: CASSLAGQSIEQYF

V gene: TRBV6-5
CDR3 protein: CASTYTGRIGTDTQYF

V gene: TRBV6-5
CDR3 protein: CASSLAGGPGTGELFF

V gene: TRBV6-2/TRBV6-3
CDR3 protein: CASSPLGQGYNEQFF

V gene: TRBV5-1
CDR3 protein: CASSSGQGSETQYF

V gene: TRBV5-1
CDR3 protein: CASSLVSGVGGRETQYF

V gene: TRBV6-5
CDR3 protein: CASSSGGLGNTEAFF

V gene: TRBV7-9
CDR3 protein: CASSPRRGDGYTF

V gene: TRBV12-3/TRBV12-4
CDR3 protein: CASSHDSYSGANVLTF

V gene: TRBV5-1
CDR3 protein: CASSSIGVGYTF

V gene: TRBV10-3
CDR3 protein: CAIRVEGGRSNEQFF

V gene: TRBV7-9
CDR3 protein: CASSLRDNALYGYTF